The clone carrying this T cell receptor beta chain was found a few times. Its target is unknown. This specimen comes from a study of T cells in Graves' hyperthyroidism and ophthalmopathy. Study as a whole: Prior to any treatment, at the point of initial diagnosis, peripheral blood was collected. Overall study results and limits: Ophthalmopathy was separated from stable hyperthyroidism by a 13 V-J model.

Diagnoses rested on clinical symptoms, serum thyroxine and TRAb, thyroid ultrasound and orbital computed tomography. It was approximately 9.7 ml of fresh peripheral blood that supplied the PBMCs. J gave up 4 bases and V 5 bases, and 7 bases lay outside the gene matches. The CDR3 has 15 amino acids. Germline CDR1 SGHVS, CDR2 FNYEAQ. Regions amplified from RNA transcripts were the TCR beta CDR3 regions. Initially, a first-round RT-PCR of the TCR CDR3 employed the HTBI primer set. One entry per CDR3 protein results from TCRdb running MiXCR on the multiplex PCR reads. The sample consists of more than 350,000 distinct CDR3 sequences, roughly 15% of them appearing once.

This TCR derives from a woman aged 60-70 years with Graves' ophthalmopathy. The sample comprised blood. This chain connects TRBV7-6 to TRBJ1-5; 8 bases map to TRBD1. CDR3 sequence reads: CASSRWTGSNQPQHF. For the CDR3, the DNA is TGTGCCAGCAGCCGATGGACAGGGAGTAATCAGCCCCAGCATTTT.